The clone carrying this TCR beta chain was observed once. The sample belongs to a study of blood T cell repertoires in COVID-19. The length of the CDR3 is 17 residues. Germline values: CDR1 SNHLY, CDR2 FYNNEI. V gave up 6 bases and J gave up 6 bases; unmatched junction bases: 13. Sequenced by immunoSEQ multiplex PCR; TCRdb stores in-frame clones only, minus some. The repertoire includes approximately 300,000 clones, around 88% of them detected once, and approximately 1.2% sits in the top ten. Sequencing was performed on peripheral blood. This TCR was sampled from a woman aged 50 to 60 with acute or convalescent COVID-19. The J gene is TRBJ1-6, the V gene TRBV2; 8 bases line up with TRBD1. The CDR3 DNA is TGTGCCAGCAGGGGAGCAAGACAGGGGAGGGGTAATTCACCCCTCCACTTT. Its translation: CASRGARQGRGNSPLHF.